The 27 T cell receptor beta chains in this list originate from one sample, sequenced in a study of blood T cell repertoires in COVID-19. Profiled with immunoSEQ multiplex PCR; TCRdb holds only in-frame clones, not every one. This sample has roughly 230,000 clones, with roughly 87% found just once. Sequenced input: peripheral blood. The source is a human donor in a cohort sampled during active COVID-19.

This rearrangement joins TRBV5-1 to TRBJ2-3, with TRBD2 matching over 10 bases. CDR1 is SGHRS and CDR2 is YFSETQ in the germline V gene. The junction had 5 bases not matched to a gene; V was cut back by 4 bases and J by 0 bases. The CDR3 consists of 16 residues. Written as DNA, the CDR3 is TGCGCCAGCAGCATGGGACTAGCGACTAGCACAGATACGCAGTATTTT. This gives the protein CASSMGLATSTDTQYF.

The genes are TRBV6-6 and TRBJ1-2, with 9 nucleotides matching TRBD1. This CDR3 has 16 amino acids. The junction had 10 bases not matched to a gene; V was cut back by 0 bases and J by 8 bases. Germline CDR1 is MNHNY and CDR2 is SVGAGI (reference sequence). The CDR3 protein is CASSYSGTGKFGGYTF. The CDR3 nucleotides read TGTGCCAGCAGTTACTCCGGGACAGGGAAATTCGGGGGCTACACCTTC.

The chain joins TRBV25-1 to TRBJ1-4; a possible D gene is TRBD1 (5 bases). Trimming took 1 base from V and 8 from J, leaving 11 bases between them. The CDR3 covers 14 residues. Germline V gene lookup returns CDR1 MGHDK and CDR2 SYGVNS. The CDR3, as DNA: TGTGCCAGCAGTGAATTGGGGGGTAACGAAAAACTGTTTTTT. Protein: CASSELGGNEKLFF.

The rearrangement uses TRBV3-1 (or the pseudogene TRBV3-2) and TRBJ1-1; tentatively, D is TRBD1 (6 bases). The germline V gene has CDR1 LGHDT and CDR2 YNNKEL (reference sequence). CDR3 size: 14 residues. Trimming cost V 0 bases and J 6 bases, with 11 bases left between them. CDR3: CASSQDGWGPEAFF. In DNA, the CDR3 is TGTGCCAGCAGCCAAGATGGGTGGGGGCCTGAAGCTTTCTTT.

J is TRBJ2-1 and V is TRBV5-1; 14 nucleotides line up with TRBD2. CDR1 is SGHRS, CDR2 YFSETQ, per germline. This CDR3 has 15 residues. Unmatched junction bases numbered 4, after V lost 5 bases and J lost 6 bases. CDR3: CASRRLAGGINEQFF. CDR3 bases: TGCGCCAGCAGACGACTAGCGGGGGGGATCAATGAGCAGTTCTTC.

The chain couples TRBV23-1 to TRBJ2-7; TRBD2 matches 11 bases. TRBV23-1 is recorded as an ORF, its role being uncertain. Trimming cost V 7 bases and J 4 bases; bases outside gene matches: 21. The CDR3 extends over 19 amino acids. CDR3: CASMQRDPVSGRASYEQYF. CDR3 sequence (DNA): TGCGCCAGCATGCAACGGGACCCTGTTAGCGGGAGGGCCAGTTACGAGCAGTACTTC.

The V call is TRBV5-6, the J call TRBJ1-6; unclear D gene. This CDR3 region has 13 residues. V was shortened by 4 bases and J by 6 bases, with 8 bases between the two germline ends. The V gene's germline CDR1 is SGHDT and CDR2 YYEEEE. CDR3: CASSGSFNSPLHF. In DNA form, the CDR3 reads TGTGCCAGCAGCGGCTCTTTTAATTCACCCCTCCACTTT.

The chain recombines TRBV14 with TRBJ2-1, with TRBD2 as a possible D gene (6 bases). The germline CDR1 and CDR2 sequences are SGHDN and FVKESK. V was shortened by 4 bases and J by 6 bases, with 13 bases between the two germline ends. The CDR3 length is 14 residues. The DNA of the CDR3 is TGTGCCAGCAGCCCCGGGGGAAGATCCAATGAGCAGTTCTTC. Amino acid sequence: CASSPGGRSNEQFF.

The genes are TRBV9 and TRBJ1-2; 9 positions match TRBD1. The CDR3 sequence is 16 residues long. Germline V CDR1 and CDR2: SGDLS, YYNGEE. The V segment lost 3 bases and the J segment 8 bases; nucleotides outside the gene matches: 14. The DNA of the CDR3 is TGTGCCAGCAGCGGACTTTGGGACAGGGACCGGGAAGGCTACACCTTC. Encoded protein: CASSGLWDRDREGYTF.

This chain uses TRBV18 with TRBJ2-3; 9 nucleotides align to TRBD2. Germline loops: CDR1 KGHSH, CDR2 LQKENI. V shed 0 bases, J shed 0 bases, and the junction held 13 bases outside the gene matches. This CDR3 region has 20 residues. This CDR3 is CASSPPRTSGLSTSTDTQYF. The CDR3 nucleotides read TGTGCCAGCTCACCACCGCGTACTAGCGGGCTCTCTACTAGCACAGATACGCAGTATTTT.

The chain uses TRBV19 and TRBJ2-7; 7 bases agree with TRBD2. The CDR3 loop spans 16 amino acids. With 1 base clipped from V and 5 bases from J, the junction kept 11 bases outside the gene matches. The V gene's germline CDR1 is LNHDA and CDR2 SQIVND (reference sequence). CDR3 sequence: CASSIGIREATNEQYF. The DNA of the CDR3 is TGTGCCAGTAGTATAGGAATCCGGGAGGCGACGAACGAGCAGTACTTC.

The chain links TRBV25-1 to TRBJ1-3, with a tentative D call TRBD1 (6 bases). The CDR3 is 15 residues long. Germline V gene lookup returns CDR1 MGHDK and CDR2 SYGVNS. Trimming left V 3 bases short and J 3 bases short, with 12 bases between. Here the CDR3 DNA reads TGTGCCAGCAGTGAGGCAGGGGTGCTTGGAAACACCATATATTTT. Translation: CASSEAGVLGNTIYF.

This clone appeared once. This chain links TRBV24-1 with TRBJ2-7; the match to TRBD1 covers 8 bases. Trimming removed 4 bases from V and 2 bases from J; junction bases left unmatched: 6. In germline, CDR1 is KGHDR, CDR2 SFDVKD. The CDR3 extends over 15 amino acids. In DNA form, the CDR3 reads TGTGCCACCAGTGACCGGGGACAGGACCCCTACGAGCAGTACTTC. Translating it yields CATSDRGQDPYEQYF.

The genes are TRBV7-8 and TRBJ1-5; possible D gene TRBD1, 5 bases. Trimming stripped 3 bases from V and 4 bases from J, with 19 bases between. The germline gives CDR1 SGHVS, CDR2 FQNEAQ. This CDR3 has 17 residues. The CDR3 bases are TGTGCCAGCAGCTTGGACCTAACAGGAGTCGTTAATCAGCCCCAGCATTTT. Its translation: CASSLDLTGVVNQPQHF.

The rearrangement links TRBV10-3 to TRBJ2-5; the match to TRBD1 covers 8 bases. CDR1 is ENHRY and CDR2 is SYGVKD in the germline V gene. V dropped 10 bases and J dropped 4; count of bases not matched to a gene: 8. The CDR3 extends over 13 amino acids. CDR3 region: CATQFTGGETQYF. In DNA, the CDR3 is TGTGCCACACAGTTTACAGGGGGAGAGACCCAGTACTTC.

Regarding this clone: An end of the junction does not agree with germline; a read error may underlie this. The chain employs TRBV6-1 and TRBJ1-5; D is perhaps TRBD1 (5 bases). Germline V lookup: CDR1 MNHNS, CDR2 SASEGT. The CDR3 totals 15 residues. The CDR3 spells CASSEGDFSNQPQHF. The DNA for the CDR3 is TGTGCCAGCAGCGAAGGGGACTTTAGCAATCAGCCCCAGCATTTT.

This clone was found a few times. The gene calls are TRBV28 and TRBJ1-2; a weak D match, TRBD1 (6 bases). This CDR3 contains 14 residues. In germline, CDR1 is MDHEN, CDR2 SYDVKM. V lost 5 bases and J 5 bases, leaving 15 bases between the germline ends. The CDR3 region has the DNA TGTGCCAGCAGTCCTCGACAGGAGAGGTATGGCTACACCTTC. This encodes CASSPRQERYGYTF.

This clone occurred a few times. The chain is built from TRBV5-1 and TRBJ1-3, with 8 positions matching TRBD1. This CDR3 has 15 residues. CDR1 and CDR2 (germline): SGHRS, YFSETQ. J lost 8 bases, V lost 3 bases, and 10 bases had no gene match. The chain's CDR3 is CASSYLGTGWDTIYF. CDR3 DNA: TGCGCCAGCAGCTATTTAGGGACAGGTTGGGACACCATATATTTT.

The gene calls are TRBV7-3 and TRBJ2-2; the D gene is possibly TRBD1 (6 bases). Deletions cut 5 bases from V and 5 bases from J, with 12 bases between. The CDR3 spans 14 residues. Germline lookup yields CDR1 SGHTA and CDR2 FQGTGA. CDR3 protein: CASSPGHLTGELFF. Here the CDR3 DNA reads TGTGCCAGCAGCCCGGGACATCTAACCGGGGAGCTGTTTTTT.

The gene calls are TRBV7-9 and TRBJ2-1, with a tentative D call TRBD1 (6 bases). From germline, CDR1 is SEHNR and CDR2 FQNEAQ (reference sequence). Trimming cost V 4 bases and J 10 bases, with 23 bases left between them. The CDR3 spans 16 residues. The CDR3 DNA sequence: TGTGCCAGCAGCTGGGGACCTCCGGGGACAATAGTAGAGCAGTTCTTC. This sequence encodes CASSWGPPGTIVEQFF.

This chain's CDR3 is CASSRGSGQPQHF. CDR3 nucleotides: TGTGCCAGCAGCCGGGGGTCGGGGCAGCCCCAGCATTTT. The chain joins TRBV5-4 to TRBJ1-5, with TRBD1 as a possible D gene (5 bases). V lost 4 bases to trimming and J lost 7 bases, with 12 bases between them. Germline V gene sequence: CDR1 SGHNT, CDR2 YYREEE (reference sequence). This CDR3 has 13 residues. The whole variable domain, filled in from reference TRBV5-4 and TRBJ1-5, reads ETGVTQSPTHLIKTRGQQVTLRCSSQSGHNTVSWYQQALGQGPQFIFQYYREEENGRGNFPPRFSGLQFPNYSSELNVNALELDDSALYLCASSRGSGQPQHFGDGTRLSIL.

The chain links TRBV4-1 to TRBJ2-5, with a tentative D call TRBD2 (5 bases). There are 14 residues in the CDR3. Germline-derived CDR1 and CDR2 are MGHRA and YSYEKL. The germline V and J ends were trimmed by 1 base and 7 bases, with 13 bases remaining between them. In DNA, the CDR3 is TGCGCCAGCAGCCAAGTTGGAGGACTTGGGACCCAGTACTTC. Translating gives CASSQVGGLGTQYF.

The V call is TRBV10-3, the J call TRBJ1-4; D perhaps matches TRBD1 (5 bases). Trimming took off 4 bases at V and 8 bases at J, with 14 bases between the two ends. Germline V CDR1 and CDR2: ENHRY, SYGVKD. The CDR3 spans 14 residues. CDR3 region: CAISAQGQGEKLFF. The CDR3 DNA is TGTGCCATCAGTGCGCAAGGGCAGGGCGAAAAACTGTTTTTT.

V usage is TRBV6-5 and J usage is TRBJ1-2; no firm D call. Trimming took off 0 bases at V and 4 bases at J, with 9 bases between the two ends. Germline values: CDR1 MNHEY, CDR2 SVGAGI. This CDR3 has 14 amino acids. The CDR3 DNA follows: TGTGCCAGCAGTTACTCGCAGTCCTCCTATGGCTACACCTTC. This codes for CASSYSQSSYGYTF.

The J gene is TRBJ2-6, the V gene TRBV24-1, with TRBD2 as a possible D gene (5 bases). The germline CDR1 and CDR2 sequences are KGHDR and SFDVKD. This CDR3 is built from 15 residues. V was pared by 9 bases and J by 4 bases, with 15 bases between. The DNA for the CDR3 is TGTGCCACCGGAAGATCGGGATCCGGGGCCAACGTCCTGACTTTC. This encodes CATGRSGSGANVLTF.

The J gene is TRBJ1-4, the V gene TRBV4-3; 7 nucleotides line up with TRBD1. Germline values: CDR1 LGHNA, CDR2 YSLEER. J lost 5 bases, V lost 0 bases, and 6 bases had no gene match. This CDR3 is 16 amino acids long. The CDR3 region is CASSQDTRDRNEKLFF. The DNA for the CDR3 is TGCGCCAGCAGCCAAGATACCCGGGACAGAAATGAAAAACTGTTTTTT.

This clone appeared once. V and J are TRBV5-4 and TRBJ1-4; 7 nucleotides line up with TRBD1. Germline-derived CDR1 and CDR2 are SGHNT and YYREEE (reference sequence). V trimming: 4 bases; J trimming: 7 bases; junction bases outside the gene matches: 7. This CDR3 has 14 amino acids. The DNA of the CDR3 is TGTGCCAGCAGCCCCGGACAGGAGGCTGAAAAACTGTTTTTT. Protein sequence: CASSPGQEAEKLFF.